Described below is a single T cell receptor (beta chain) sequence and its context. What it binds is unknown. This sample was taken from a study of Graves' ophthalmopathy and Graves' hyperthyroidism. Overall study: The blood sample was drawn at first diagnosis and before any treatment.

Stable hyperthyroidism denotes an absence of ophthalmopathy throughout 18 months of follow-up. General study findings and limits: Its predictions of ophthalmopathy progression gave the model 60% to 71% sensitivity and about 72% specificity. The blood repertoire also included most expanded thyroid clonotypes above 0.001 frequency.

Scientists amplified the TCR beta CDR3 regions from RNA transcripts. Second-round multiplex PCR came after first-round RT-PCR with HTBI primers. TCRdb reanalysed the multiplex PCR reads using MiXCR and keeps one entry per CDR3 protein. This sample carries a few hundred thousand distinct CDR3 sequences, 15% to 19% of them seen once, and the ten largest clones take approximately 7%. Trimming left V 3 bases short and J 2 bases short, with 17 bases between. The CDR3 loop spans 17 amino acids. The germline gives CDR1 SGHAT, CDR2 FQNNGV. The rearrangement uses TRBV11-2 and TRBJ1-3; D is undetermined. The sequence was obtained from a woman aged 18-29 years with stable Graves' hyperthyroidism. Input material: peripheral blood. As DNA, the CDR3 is TGTGCCAGCAGCTTGGAGCTGGGGTTCCGACCTGGAAACACCATATATTTT. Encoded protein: CASSLELGFRPGNTIYF.